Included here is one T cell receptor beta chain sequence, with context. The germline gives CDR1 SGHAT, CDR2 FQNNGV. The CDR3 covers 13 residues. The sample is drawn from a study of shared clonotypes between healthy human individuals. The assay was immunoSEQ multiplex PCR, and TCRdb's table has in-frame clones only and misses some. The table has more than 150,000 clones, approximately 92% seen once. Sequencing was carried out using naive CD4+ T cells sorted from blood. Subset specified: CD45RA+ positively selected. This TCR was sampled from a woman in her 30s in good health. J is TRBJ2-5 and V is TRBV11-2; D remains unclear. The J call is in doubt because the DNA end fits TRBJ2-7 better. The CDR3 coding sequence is TGTGCCAGCAGCTTCGCGAACATTTACGAGCAGTACTTC. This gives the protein CASSFANIYEQYF.